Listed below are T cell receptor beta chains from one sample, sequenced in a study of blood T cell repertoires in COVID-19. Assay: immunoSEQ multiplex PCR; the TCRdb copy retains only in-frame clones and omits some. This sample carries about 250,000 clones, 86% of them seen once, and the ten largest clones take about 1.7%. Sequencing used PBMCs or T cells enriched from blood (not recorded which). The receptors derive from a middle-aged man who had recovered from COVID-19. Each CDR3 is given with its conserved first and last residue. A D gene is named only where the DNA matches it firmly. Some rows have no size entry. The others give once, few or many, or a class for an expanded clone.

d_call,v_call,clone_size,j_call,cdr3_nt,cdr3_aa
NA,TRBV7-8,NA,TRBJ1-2,TGTGCCAGCAGCACCTCAGGATTTGGCTACACCTTC,CASSTSGFGYTF
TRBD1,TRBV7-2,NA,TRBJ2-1,TGTGCCAGCAGCCGTGGGGGGACAGGCGACAATGAGCAGTTCTTC,CASSRGGTGDNEQFF
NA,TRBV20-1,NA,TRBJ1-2,TGCAGTGCTAGGTCGGGCTATGGCTACACCTTC,CSARSGYGYTF
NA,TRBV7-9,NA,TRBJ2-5,TGTGCCAGCAGCCGAGGATCCCTGGCGGTCGCAGAGACCCAGTACTTC,CASSRGSLAVAETQYF
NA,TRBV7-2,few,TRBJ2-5,TGTGCCAGCAGCTTAGCAGGGGTCCAAGAGACCCAGTACTTC,CASSLAGVQETQYF
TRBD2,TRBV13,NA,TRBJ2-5,TGTGCCAGCAGCAACCCTCGGACTAGCCGAGGGACCCAGTACTTC,CASSNPRTSRGTQYF
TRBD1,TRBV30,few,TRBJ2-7,TGTGCCTGGAGTGCCCGACAGGGGGCCTACGAGCAGTACTTC,CAWSARQGAYEQYF
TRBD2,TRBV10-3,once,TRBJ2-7,TGTGCCATCAGTGGGACTAGCGTTAGCTACGAGCAGTACTTC,CAISGTSVSYEQYF
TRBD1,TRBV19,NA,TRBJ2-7,TGTGCCAGTAGTATGGGGACAGGCCCGACCTACGAGCAGTACTTC,CASSMGTGPTYEQYF
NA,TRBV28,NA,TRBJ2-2,TGTGCCAGCAGTTTAGGACACGACCGGGAGCTGTTTTTT,CASSLGHDRELFF
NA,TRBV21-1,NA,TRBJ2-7,TGTGCCAGCAGCAAAGAGGACAGGGGGCTGTACGAGCAGTACTTC,CASSKEDRGLYEQYF
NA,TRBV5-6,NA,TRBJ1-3,TGTGCCAGCAGCTTACAGGAAACTGGAAACACCATATATTTT,CASSLQETGNTIYF
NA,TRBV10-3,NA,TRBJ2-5,TGTGCCACCGGCCCTCGGGGTGAGACCCAGTACTTC,CATGPRGETQYF
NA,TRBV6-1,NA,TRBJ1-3,TGTGCCAGCAGTGAAGCCGGTGGAAACACCATATATTTT,CASSEAGGNTIYF
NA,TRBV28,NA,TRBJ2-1,TGTGCCGCGGCGGGGGCGCTTAATGAGCAGTTCTTC,CAAAGALNEQFF
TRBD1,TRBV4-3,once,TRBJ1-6,TGCGCCAGCAGCCGGGGGGGACAGGAGAGCTCCTATAATTCACCCCTCCACTTT,CASSRGGQESSYNSPLHF
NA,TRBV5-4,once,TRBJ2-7,TGTGCCAGCAGCTTGGCCGTCTTTGTCGGGGGTAATCCCTACGAGCAGTACTTC,CASSLAVFVGGNPYEQYF
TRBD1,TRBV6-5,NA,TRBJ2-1,TGTGCCAGCAGTTACCCGGGACAGGGCAATGAGCAGTTCTTC,CASSYPGQGNEQFF
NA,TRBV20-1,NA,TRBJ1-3,TGCAGTGCTAGTAGACTTATCTCTGGAAACACCATATATTTT,CSASRLISGNTIYF
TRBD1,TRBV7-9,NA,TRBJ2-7,TGTGCCAGCAGCATCGGGACAGGGATCCCCTACGAGCAGTACTTC,CASSIGTGIPYEQYF
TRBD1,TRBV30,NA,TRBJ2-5,TGTGCCTGGAGAGGTCTCCCGAACAGGGGGGACCAAGAGACCCAGTACTTC,CAWRGLPNRGDQETQYF
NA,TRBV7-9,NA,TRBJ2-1,TGTGCCAGCAGCCAGGACTCGTACAATGAGCAGTTCTTC,CASSQDSYNEQFF
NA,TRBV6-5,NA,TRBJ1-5,TGTGCCAGCAGTTCGACAGGCTCCGGGGCTCAGCCCCAGCATTTT,CASSSTGSGAQPQHF
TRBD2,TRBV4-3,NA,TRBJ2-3,TGCGCCAGCAGCTTCAGAGCGGGGGGGCCCGATACGCAGTATTTT,CASSFRAGGPDTQYF
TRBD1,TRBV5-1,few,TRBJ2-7,TGCGCCAGCAGCACCGGGACAGGGGGCGGCGAGCAGTACTTC,CASSTGTGGGEQYF
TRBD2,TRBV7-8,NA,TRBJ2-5,TGTGCCAGCAGCTTATTGGCGGGGGGGCTGGGGGAGACCCAGTACTTC,CASSLLAGGLGETQYF
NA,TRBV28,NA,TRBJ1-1,TGTGCCAGCAGTTTATCGGGGGTGAACACTGAAGCTTTCTTT,CASSLSGVNTEAFF
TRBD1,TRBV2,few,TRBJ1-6,TGTGCCAGCAGTGGACAGGGGGGTTCCCAATCACCCCTCCACTTT,CASSGQGGSQSPLHF
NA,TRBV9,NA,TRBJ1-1,TGTGCCAGCAGCGTCGGGGGGGAGCAGACTGAAGCTTTCTTT,CASSVGGEQTEAFF
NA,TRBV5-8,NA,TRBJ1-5,TGTGCCAGCAGCTTTAGGGGTCAGCCCCAGCATTTT,CASSFRGQPQHF
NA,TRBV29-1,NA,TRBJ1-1,TGCAGCGTTGAAAGTCTGGCCACGGCAATACTGGAGTTT,CSVESLATAILEF
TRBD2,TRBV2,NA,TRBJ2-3,TGTGCCAGTGGGACGGGACTAGCGGGAACAGATACGCAGTATTTT,CASGTGLAGTDTQYF
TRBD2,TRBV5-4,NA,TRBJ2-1,TGTGCCAGCAGCTTTGGCGGGACTACCTACAATGAGCAGTTCTTC,CASSFGGTTYNEQFF
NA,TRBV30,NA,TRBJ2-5,TGTGCCTGCTCAGGGCCAGGGGAGACCCAGTACTTC,CACSGPGETQYF
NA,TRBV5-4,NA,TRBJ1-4,TGTGCCAGCAGCGTGCAGGGAAGCAGCAATGAAAAACTGTTTTTT,CASSVQGSSNEKLFF
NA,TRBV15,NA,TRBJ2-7,TGTGCCACCAGCAGAGTAGGCAGACCCGGGGCCTACGAGCAGTACTTC,CATSRVGRPGAYEQYF
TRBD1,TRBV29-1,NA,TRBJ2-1,TGCAGCGTAGGACAGGGAGGCCATGAGCAGTTCTTC,CSVGQGGHEQFF